The 10 T cell receptor beta chains in this list originate from one sample, sequenced in a study of blood T cell repertoires in COVID-19. Profiled with immunoSEQ multiplex PCR; TCRdb holds only in-frame clones, not every one. The sample yields about 150,000 clones, about 86% seen once. The material sequenced was peripheral blood. These TCRs come from a man in his 70s with acute or convalescent COVID-19.

The V and J genes are TRBV5-6 and TRBJ2-7; no firm D call. Trimming pared 0 bases from V and 4 bases from J, leaving 5 bases between. The CDR3 is made up of 12 amino acids. CDR1 is SGHDT, CDR2 YYEEEE, per germline. CDR3 sequence: CASSLGRYEQYF. CDR3 bases: TGTGCCAGCAGCTTGGGGCGGTACGAGCAGTACTTC.

The V call is TRBV30, the J call TRBJ2-2; 9 bases align to TRBD2. Germline V CDR1 and CDR2: GTSNPN, SVGIG (reference sequence). The trim removed 1 base at V and 0 bases at J, leaving 3 bases unmatched. The CDR3 has 16 amino acids. The CDR3 sequence is CAWSAGTSSNTGELFF. For the CDR3, the DNA is TGTGCCTGGAGTGCGGGGACTAGCTCGAACACCGGGGAGCTGTTTTTT.

V usage is TRBV3-1 (or the pseudogene TRBV3-2) and J usage is TRBJ2-7; no clear D gene. This CDR3 contains 14 residues. With 7 bases removed from V and 0 bases from J, the gap between germline ends came to 13 bases. The germline V gene encodes CDR1 LGHDT and CDR2 YNNKEL (reference sequence). This CDR3 is CASTMGQVSYEQYF. CDR3 nucleotides: TGTGCCAGCACGATGGGCCAGGTCTCCTACGAGCAGTACTTC.

The chain is built from TRBV29-1 and TRBJ1-2; 11 bases are a match to TRBD1. Germline assignment: CDR1 SQVTM and CDR2 ANQGSEA. This CDR3 spans 15 amino acids. V was clipped by 2 bases and J by 0 bases; unmatched bases: 2. The CDR3 region is CSVERTGGSNYGYTF. CDR3 DNA: TGCAGCGTTGAACGGACAGGGGGCTCTAACTATGGCTACACCTTC.

This rearrangement joins TRBV7-9 to TRBJ2-3, with no clear D. This CDR3 has 13 residues. The V end was cut by 7 bases, the J end by 0 bases, with 8 bases between. From germline, CDR1 is SEHNR and CDR2 FQNEAQ (reference sequence). CDR3: CASIELSTDTQYF. The CDR3 nucleotides read TGTGCCAGCATCGAACTTAGCACAGATACGCAGTATTTT.

The V call is TRBV10-3, the J call TRBJ2-7, with D possibly TRBD2 on 5 matching bases. The germline V and J ends were trimmed by 8 bases and 1 base, with 9 bases remaining between them. Germline V CDR1 and CDR2: ENHRY, SYGVKD. The CDR3 has 12 residues. The CDR3 reads CAIRRDSYEQYF. The CDR3 DNA sequence: TGTGCCATCCGACGGGATTCCTACGAGCAGTACTTC.

V and J are TRBV29-1 and TRBJ2-7; D is perhaps TRBD2 (6 bases). V lost 4 bases, J lost 7 bases, and 14 bases lay in between. Looked up from germline, CDR1 is SQVTM and CDR2 is ANQGSEA. The CDR3 length is 12 residues. The CDR3 loop reads CSVGRDSWEQYF. The DNA for the CDR3 is TGCAGCGTTGGCCGGGACTCTTGGGAGCAGTACTTC.

The chain combines TRBV7-8 with TRBJ2-1; 13 nucleotides match TRBD2. CDR1 is SGHVS and CDR2 is FQNEAQ in the germline V gene. V dropped 5 bases and J dropped 7; count of bases not matched to a gene: 8. The CDR3 is 16 residues long. Here the CDR3 reads CASSLGLAGAWNEQFF. CDR3 DNA sequence: TGTGCCAGCAGCCTCGGACTAGCGGGAGCTTGGAATGAGCAGTTCTTC.

J is TRBJ1-4 and V is TRBV4-1; D call uncertain. From germline, CDR1 is MGHRA and CDR2 YSYEKL. The CDR3 contains 16 residues. Trimming took 0 bases from V and 10 from J, leaving 18 bases between them. The CDR3 DNA reads TGCGCCAGCAGCCAAGAACGGTCGAGGGAAATGGTAAAACTGTTTTTT. It yields the protein CASSQERSREMVKLFF.

The chain has TRBV5-1 and TRBJ2-7; 7 bases match TRBD2. The germline V gene has CDR1 SGHRS and CDR2 YFSETQ. V lost 3 bases to trimming and J lost 1 base; unmatched junction nucleotides: 1. The CDR3 has 13 amino acids. This chain's CDR3 is CASSWGGSYEQYF. The CDR3 coding sequence is TGCGCCAGCAGCTGGGGGGGTTCCTACGAGCAGTACTTC. Filled out from reference TRBV5-1 and TRBJ2-7, the complete variable domain reads KAGVTQTPRYLIKTRGQQVTLSCSPISGHRSVSWYQQTPGQGLQFLFEYFSETQRNKGNFPGRFSGRQFSNSRSEMNVSTLELGDSALYLCASSWGGSYEQYFGPGTRLTVT.